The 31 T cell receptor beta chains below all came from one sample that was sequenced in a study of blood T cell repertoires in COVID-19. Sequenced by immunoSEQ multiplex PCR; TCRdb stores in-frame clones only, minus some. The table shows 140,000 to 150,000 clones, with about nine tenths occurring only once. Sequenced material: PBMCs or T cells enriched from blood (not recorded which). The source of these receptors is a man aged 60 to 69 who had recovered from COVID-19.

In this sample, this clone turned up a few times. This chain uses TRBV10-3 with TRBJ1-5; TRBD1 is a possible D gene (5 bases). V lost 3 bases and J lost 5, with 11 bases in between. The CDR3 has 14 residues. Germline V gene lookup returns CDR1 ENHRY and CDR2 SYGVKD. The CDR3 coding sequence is TGTGCCATCAGTGAATCAGGGAGGGATCAGCCCCAGCATTTT. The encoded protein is CAISESGRDQPQHF.

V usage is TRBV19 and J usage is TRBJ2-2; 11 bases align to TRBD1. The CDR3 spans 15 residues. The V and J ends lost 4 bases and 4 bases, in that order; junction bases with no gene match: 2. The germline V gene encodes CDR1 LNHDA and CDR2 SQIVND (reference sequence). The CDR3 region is CASSRTGGFTGELFF. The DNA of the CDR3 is TGTGCCAGTAGTAGGACAGGGGGCTTCACCGGGGAGCTGTTTTTT. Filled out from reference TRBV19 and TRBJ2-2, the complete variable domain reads DGGITQSPKYLFRKEGQNVTLSCEQNLNHDAMYWYRQDPGQGLRLIYYSQIVNDFQKGDIAEGYSVSREKKESFPLTVTSAQKNPTAFYLCASSRTGGFTGELFFGEGSRLTVL.

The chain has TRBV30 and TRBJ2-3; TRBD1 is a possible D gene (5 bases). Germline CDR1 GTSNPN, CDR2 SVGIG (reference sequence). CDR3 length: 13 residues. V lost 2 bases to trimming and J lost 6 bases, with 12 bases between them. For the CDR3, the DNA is TGTGCCTGGAGTATAGGGGTGAGGGATACGCAGTATTTT. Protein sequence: CAWSIGVRDTQYF.

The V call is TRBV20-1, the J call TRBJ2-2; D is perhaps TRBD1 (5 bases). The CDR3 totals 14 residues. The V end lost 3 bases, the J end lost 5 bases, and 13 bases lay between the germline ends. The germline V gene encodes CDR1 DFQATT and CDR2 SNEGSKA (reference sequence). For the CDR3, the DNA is TGCAGTGCTAGTAGGGGCAGAATGACCGGGGAGCTGTTTTTT. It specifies CSASRGRMTGELFF.

The CDR3 here is CATSRTGANTEAFF. The CDR3 nucleotides are TGTGCCACCAGCAGAACAGGGGCGAACACTGAAGCTTTCTTT. V usage is TRBV15 and J usage is TRBJ1-1; the match to TRBD1 covers 7 bases. CDR3 length equals 14 residues. Germline V gene data show CDR1 as LNHNV and CDR2 as YYDKDF (reference sequence). The trim removed 2 bases at V and 1 base at J, leaving 1 base unmatched.

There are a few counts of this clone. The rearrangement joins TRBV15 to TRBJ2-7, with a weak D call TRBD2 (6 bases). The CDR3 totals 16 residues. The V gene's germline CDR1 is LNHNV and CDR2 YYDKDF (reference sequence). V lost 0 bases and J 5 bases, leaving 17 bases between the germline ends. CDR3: CATSRDKGGNGDEQYF. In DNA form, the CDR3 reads TGTGCCACCAGCAGAGATAAGGGAGGTAATGGGGACGAGCAGTACTTC.

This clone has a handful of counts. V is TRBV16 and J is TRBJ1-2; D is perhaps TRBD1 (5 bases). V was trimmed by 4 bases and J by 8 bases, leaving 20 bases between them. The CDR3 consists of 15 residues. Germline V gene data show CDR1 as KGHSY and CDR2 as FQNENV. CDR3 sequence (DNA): TGTGCCAGCAGCCCGGGGGGGGAACCCAGCAGGGGCTACACCTTC. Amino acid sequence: CASSPGGEPSRGYTF.

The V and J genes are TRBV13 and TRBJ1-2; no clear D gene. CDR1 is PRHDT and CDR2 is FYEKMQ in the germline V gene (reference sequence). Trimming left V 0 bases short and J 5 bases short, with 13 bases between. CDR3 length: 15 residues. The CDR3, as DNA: TGTGCCAGCAGCTTAGGAGGTGCCAGGAATTATGGCTACACCTTC. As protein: CASSLGGARNYGYTF.

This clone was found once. CDR3 in amino acids: CASSQRDTIYF. The CDR3 DNA sequence: TGTGCCAGCAGCCAGAGGGACACCATATATTTT. This chain links TRBV7-9 with TRBJ1-3, with D unresolved. This CDR3 region has 11 residues. The germline V gene has CDR1 SEHNR and CDR2 FQNEAQ (reference sequence). V lost 5 bases to trimming and J lost 8 bases, with 7 bases between them.

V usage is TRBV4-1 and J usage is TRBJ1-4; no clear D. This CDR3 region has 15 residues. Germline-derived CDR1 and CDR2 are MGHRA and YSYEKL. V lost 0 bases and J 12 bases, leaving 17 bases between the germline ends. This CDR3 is CASSQDNGIVRELFF. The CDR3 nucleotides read TGCGCCAGCAGCCAAGATAACGGCATTGTGAGGGAACTGTTTTTT.

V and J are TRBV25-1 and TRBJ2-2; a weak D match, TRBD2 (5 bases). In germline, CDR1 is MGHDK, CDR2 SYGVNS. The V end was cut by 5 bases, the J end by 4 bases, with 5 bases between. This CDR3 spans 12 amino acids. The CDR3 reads CASSRGTGELFF. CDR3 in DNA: TGTGCCAGCAGTCGGGGCACCGGGGAGCTGTTTTTT.

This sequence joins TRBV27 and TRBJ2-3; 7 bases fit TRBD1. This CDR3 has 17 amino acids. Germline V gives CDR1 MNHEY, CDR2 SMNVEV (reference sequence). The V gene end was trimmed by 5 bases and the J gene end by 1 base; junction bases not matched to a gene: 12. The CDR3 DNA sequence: TGTGCCAGCAGTCGACAGGGTCGGGTCATCGGCACAGATACGCAGTATTTT. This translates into CASSRQGRVIGTDTQYF.

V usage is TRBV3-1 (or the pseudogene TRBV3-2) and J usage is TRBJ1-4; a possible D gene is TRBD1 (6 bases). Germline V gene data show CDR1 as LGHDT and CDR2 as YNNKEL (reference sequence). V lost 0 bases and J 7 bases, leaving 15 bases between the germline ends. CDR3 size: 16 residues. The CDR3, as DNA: TGTGCCAGCAGCCAAGACCCAGGGGCAGGCGGTGAAAAACTGTTTTTT. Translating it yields CASSQDPGAGGEKLFF.

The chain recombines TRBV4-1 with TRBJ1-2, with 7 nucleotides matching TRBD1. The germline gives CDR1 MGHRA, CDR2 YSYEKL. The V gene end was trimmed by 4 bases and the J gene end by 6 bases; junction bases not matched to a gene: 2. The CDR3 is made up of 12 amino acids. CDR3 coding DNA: TGCGCCAGCAGCCGGGACAGCCATGGCTACACCTTC. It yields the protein CASSRDSHGYTF.

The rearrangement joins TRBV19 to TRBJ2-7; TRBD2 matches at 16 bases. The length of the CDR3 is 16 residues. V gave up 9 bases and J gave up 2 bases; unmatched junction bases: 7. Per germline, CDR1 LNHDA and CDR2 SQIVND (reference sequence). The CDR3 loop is CASGPGLAGGTYEQYF. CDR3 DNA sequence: TGTGCCAGCGGACCGGGACTAGCGGGAGGGACCTACGAGCAGTACTTC.

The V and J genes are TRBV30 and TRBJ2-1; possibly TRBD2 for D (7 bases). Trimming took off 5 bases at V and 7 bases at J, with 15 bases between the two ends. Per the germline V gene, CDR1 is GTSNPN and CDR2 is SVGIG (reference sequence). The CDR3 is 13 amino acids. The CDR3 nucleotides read TGTGCCTGGGAGGGGGAGGGCGGAAATGAGCAGTTCTTC. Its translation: CAWEGEGGNEQFF.

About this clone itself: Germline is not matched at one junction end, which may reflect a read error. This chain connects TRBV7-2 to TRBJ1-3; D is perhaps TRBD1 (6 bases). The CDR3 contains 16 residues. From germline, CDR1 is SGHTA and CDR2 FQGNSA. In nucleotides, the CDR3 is TGTGCCAGCAACTTAGCGGGGGCAGCGCCGGGAAACACCATATATTTT. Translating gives CASNLAGAAPGNTIYF.

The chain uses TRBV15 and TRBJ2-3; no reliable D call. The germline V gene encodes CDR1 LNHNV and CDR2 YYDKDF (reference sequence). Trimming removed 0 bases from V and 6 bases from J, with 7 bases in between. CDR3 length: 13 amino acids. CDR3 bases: TGTGCCACCAGCAGAGATCTTCCGGATACGCAGTATTTT. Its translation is CATSRDLPDTQYF.

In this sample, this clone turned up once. CDR3 coding DNA: TGTGCCAGCAGTGAATGGAGAGGACAGGTTGAAAAACTGTTTTTT. Protein: CASSEWRGQVEKLFF. This rearrangement joins TRBV6-1 to TRBJ1-4, with TRBD1 identical over 7 bases. Germline trimming cut 2 bases from V and 7 bases from J; bases unmatched to any gene: 7. This CDR3 is built from 15 residues. The germline gives CDR1 MNHNS, CDR2 SASEGT.

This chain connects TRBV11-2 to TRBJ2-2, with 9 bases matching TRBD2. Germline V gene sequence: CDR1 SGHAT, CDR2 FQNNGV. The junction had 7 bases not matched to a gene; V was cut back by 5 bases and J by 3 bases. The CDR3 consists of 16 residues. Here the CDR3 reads CASSAQLAGYTGELFF. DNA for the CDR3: TGTGCCAGCAGCGCCCAACTAGCGGGTTACACCGGGGAGCTGTTTTTT. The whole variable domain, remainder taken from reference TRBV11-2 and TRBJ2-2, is EAGVAQSPRYKIIEKRQSVAFWCNPISGHATLYWYQQILGQGPKLLIQFQNNGVVDDSQLPKDRFSAERLKGVDSTLKIQPAKLEDSAVYLCASSAQLAGYTGELFFGEGSRLTVL.

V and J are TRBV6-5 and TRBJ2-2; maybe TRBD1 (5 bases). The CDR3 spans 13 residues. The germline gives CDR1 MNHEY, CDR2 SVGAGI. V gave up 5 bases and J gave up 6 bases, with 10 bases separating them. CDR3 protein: CASSPAGPGELFF. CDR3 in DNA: TGTGCCAGCAGTCCCGCAGGGCCCGGGGAGCTGTTTTTT.

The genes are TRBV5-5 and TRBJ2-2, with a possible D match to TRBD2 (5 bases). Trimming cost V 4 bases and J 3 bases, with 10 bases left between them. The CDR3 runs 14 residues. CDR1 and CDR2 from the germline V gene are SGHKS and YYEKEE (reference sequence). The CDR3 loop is CASSTSSYTGELFF. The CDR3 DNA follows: TGTGCCAGCAGCACTTCTAGCTACACCGGGGAGCTGTTTTTT.

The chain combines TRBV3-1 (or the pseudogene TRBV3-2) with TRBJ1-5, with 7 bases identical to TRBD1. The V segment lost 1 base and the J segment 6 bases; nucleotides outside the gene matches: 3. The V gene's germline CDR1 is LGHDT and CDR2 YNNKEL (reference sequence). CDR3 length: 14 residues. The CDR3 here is CASSQGRGLQPQHF. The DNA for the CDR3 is TGTGCCAGCAGCCAAGGGAGGGGGCTTCAGCCCCAGCATTTT.

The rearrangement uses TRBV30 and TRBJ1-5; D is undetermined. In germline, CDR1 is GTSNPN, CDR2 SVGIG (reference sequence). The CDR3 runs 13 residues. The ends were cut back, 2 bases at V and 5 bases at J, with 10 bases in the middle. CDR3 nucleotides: TGTGCCTGGAGTATCCAGGATTATCAGCCCCAGCATTTT. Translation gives CAWSIQDYQPQHF.

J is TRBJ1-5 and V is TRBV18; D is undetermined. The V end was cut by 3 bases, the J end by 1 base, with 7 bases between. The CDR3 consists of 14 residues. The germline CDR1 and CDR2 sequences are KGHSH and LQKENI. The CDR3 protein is CASSPRSSNQPQHF. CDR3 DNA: TGTGCCAGCTCACCGAGGTCGAGCAATCAGCCCCAGCATTTT.

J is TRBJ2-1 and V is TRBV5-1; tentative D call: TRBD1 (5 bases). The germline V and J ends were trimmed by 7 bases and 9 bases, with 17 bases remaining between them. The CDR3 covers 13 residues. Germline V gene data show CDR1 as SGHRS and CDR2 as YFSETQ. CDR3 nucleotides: TGCGCCAGCTTTGTGCAGATTGACAGTGAGCAGTTCTTC. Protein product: CASFVQIDSEQFF.

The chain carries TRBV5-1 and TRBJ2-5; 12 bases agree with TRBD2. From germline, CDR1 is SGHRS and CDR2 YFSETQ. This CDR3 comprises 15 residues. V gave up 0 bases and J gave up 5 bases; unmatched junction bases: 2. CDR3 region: CASSLGTSGVETQYF. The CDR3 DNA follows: TGCGCCAGCAGCTTGGGGACTAGCGGGGTGGAGACCCAGTACTTC.

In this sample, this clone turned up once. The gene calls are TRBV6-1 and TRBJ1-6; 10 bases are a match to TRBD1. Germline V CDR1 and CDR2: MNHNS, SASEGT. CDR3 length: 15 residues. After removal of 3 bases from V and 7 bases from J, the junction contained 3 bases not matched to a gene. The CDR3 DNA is TGTGCCAGCAGTGACCAGGGACAGGGGAATTCACCCCTCCACTTT. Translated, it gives CASSDQGQGNSPLHF.

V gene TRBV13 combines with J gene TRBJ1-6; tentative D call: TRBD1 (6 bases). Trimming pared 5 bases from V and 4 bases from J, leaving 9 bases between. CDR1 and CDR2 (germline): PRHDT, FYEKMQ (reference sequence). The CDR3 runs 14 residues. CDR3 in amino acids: CASSRQGYNSPLHF. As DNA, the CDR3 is TGTGCCAGCAGCCGTCAGGGGTATAATTCACCCCTCCACTTT.

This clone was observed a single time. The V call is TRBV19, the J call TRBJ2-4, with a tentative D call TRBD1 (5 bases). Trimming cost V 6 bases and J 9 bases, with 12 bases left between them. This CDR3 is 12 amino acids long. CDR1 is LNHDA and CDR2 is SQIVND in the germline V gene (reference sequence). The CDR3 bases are TGTGCCAGTAGGCCAGGGTTGGGCATTCAGTACTTC. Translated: CASRPGLGIQYF.

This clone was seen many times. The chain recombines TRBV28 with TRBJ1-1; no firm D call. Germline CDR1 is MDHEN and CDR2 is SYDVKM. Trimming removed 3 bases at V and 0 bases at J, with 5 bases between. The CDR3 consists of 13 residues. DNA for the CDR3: TGTGCCAGCAGTTTCACGGTGAACACTGAAGCTTTCTTT. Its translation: CASSFTVNTEAFF.